This TCR beta chain was sequenced in a study of identical twins. This clonotype was counted ten times or more. Its antigen is currently unknown. Study results and limitations: Conclusions rested on cross-sectional statistics rather than following the same donors.

TCRdb reprocessed the 5' RACE reads with MiXCR, giving one entry per CDR3 protein. The sample has about 430,000 distinct CDR3 sequences; about a fifth are singletons. The sequencing sample was made of naive T cells sorted from blood. The source is a man aged 45-65 years in good health.

The CDR3: CASSSKGGGRETQYF. In DNA, the CDR3 is TGTGCCAGCAGCTCGAAGGGTGGGGGAAGAGAGACCCAGTACTTC. The chain employs TRBV5-5 and TRBJ2-5; D tentatively reads TRBD1 or TRBD2 (5 bases each). The length of the CDR3 is 15 residues. The germline V gene encodes CDR1 SGHKS and CDR2 YYEKEE (reference sequence). With 3 bases removed from V and 4 bases from J, the gap between germline ends came to 16 bases.